The entry below describes one T cell receptor beta chain. The entry originates in a study of cytomegalovirus exposure and HLA in healthy donors. V gave up 5 bases and J gave up 4 bases, with 17 bases separating them. Germline lookup yields CDR1 SGHTA and CDR2 FQGTGA. This CDR3 is built from 15 residues. In the PCR, 60 Vbeta and 13 Jbeta primers were used. The table came from immunoSEQ multiplex PCR; TCRdb's copy has only in-frame clones and leaves some out. This sample carries approximately 280,000 clones, roughly 88% of them seen once, and the ten largest clones take less than 4%. The sequenced sample consisted of PBMCs. This chain links TRBV7-3 with TRBJ1-2, with a weak D call TRBD1 (6 bases). The receptor comes from a man between 35 and 55 years old in good health and CMV-seropositive. The CDR3 sequence is CASSPNPGASYGYTF. For the CDR3, the DNA is TGTGCCAGCAGCCCAAATCCAGGGGCGAGCTATGGCTACACCTTC. Full variable domain (rest looked up from reference TRBV7-3 and TRBJ1-2): GAGVSQTPSNKVTEKGKYVELRCDPISGHTALYWYRQSLGQGPEFLIYFQGTGAADDSGLPNDRFFAVRPEGSVSTLKIQRTERGDSAVYLCASSPNPGASYGYTFGSGTRLTVV.